Below are 4 T cell receptor beta chains sequenced from a single sample in a study of siplizumab effects on memory and regulatory T cells (dated by TCRdb to between 2019 and 2020). Preparation of the library involved the immunoSEQ multiplex PCR assay. TCRdb mirrors the immuneACCESS table, restricted to in-frame sequences. Some clones are absent from its copies; in checked studies, under half trace to an unresolved V gene, and the reason for the others is unknown. The sample table lists roughly 25,000 clones, about 79% of them with a count of one. The leading ten clones occupy around 25% of the sample. Sequenced sample: memory CD4+ T cells sorted from blood. Sample cell subset or site, as interpreted from the label and publication: unstimulated CD4+ memory T cells. These receptors were obtained from a human donor in good health.

V and J are TRBV27 and TRBJ2-7, with D unresolved. V was pared by 4 bases and J by 2 bases, with 12 bases between. Per germline, CDR1 MNHEY and CDR2 SMNVEV (reference sequence). The CDR3 extends over 14 amino acids. DNA of the CDR3: TGTGCCAGCAGTTGGGGTGCCCAGCCCTACGAGCAGTACTTC. Amino acids: CASSWGAQPYEQYF.

This rearrangement joins TRBV7-3 to TRBJ2-1; 8 bases match TRBD2. The CDR3 has 12 residues. The germline V gene has CDR1 SGHTA and CDR2 FQGTGA. The V gene end was trimmed by 0 bases and the J gene end by 13 bases; junction bases not matched to a gene: 2. The chain's CDR3 is CASSLTGTSQFF. In DNA form, the CDR3 reads TGTGCCAGCAGCTTAACAGGGACTAGTCAGTTCTTC.

The chain couples TRBV6-6 to TRBJ2-7; TRBD1 matches 8 bases. V was clipped by 5 bases and J by 1 base; unmatched bases: 1. CDR1 MNHNY and CDR2 SVGAGI come from the germline V gene (reference sequence). The CDR3 extends over 13 amino acids. The CDR3 here is CASSRTGSYEQYF. As DNA, the CDR3 is TGTGCCAGCAGTAGGACAGGGTCCTACGAGCAGTACTTC.

The chain couples TRBV2 to TRBJ1-5; perhaps TRBD1 as D (5 bases). From germline, CDR1 is SNHLY and CDR2 FYNNEI. The V gene lost 4 bases and the J gene lost 2 bases, with 9 bases spanning the gap. CDR3 length: 14 residues. The DNA for the CDR3 is TGTGCCAGCAGTGGGGGCGGCGGCAATCAGCCCCAGCATTTT. Translated: CASSGGGGNQPQHF. The full variable domain, rest sourced from reference TRBV2 and TRBJ1-5, is EPEVTQTPSHQVTQMGQEVILRCVPISNHLYFYWYRQILGQKVEFLVSFYNNEISEKSEIFDDQFSVERPDGSNFTLKIRSTKLEDSAMYFCASSGGGGNQPQHFGDGTRLSIL.